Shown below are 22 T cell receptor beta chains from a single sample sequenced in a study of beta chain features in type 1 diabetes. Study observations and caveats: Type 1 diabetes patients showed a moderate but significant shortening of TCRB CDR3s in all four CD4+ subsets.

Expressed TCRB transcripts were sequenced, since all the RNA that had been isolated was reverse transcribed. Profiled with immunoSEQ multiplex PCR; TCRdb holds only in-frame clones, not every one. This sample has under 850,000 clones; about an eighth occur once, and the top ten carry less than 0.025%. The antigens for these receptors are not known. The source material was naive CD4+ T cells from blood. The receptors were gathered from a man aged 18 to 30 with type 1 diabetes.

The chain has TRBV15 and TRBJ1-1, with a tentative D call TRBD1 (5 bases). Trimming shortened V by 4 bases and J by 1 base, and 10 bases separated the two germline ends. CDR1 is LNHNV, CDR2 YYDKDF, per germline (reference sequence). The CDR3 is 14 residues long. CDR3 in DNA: TGTGCCACCAGCACCAGACAGAAGAACACTGAAGCTTTCTTT. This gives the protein CATSTRQKNTEAFF.

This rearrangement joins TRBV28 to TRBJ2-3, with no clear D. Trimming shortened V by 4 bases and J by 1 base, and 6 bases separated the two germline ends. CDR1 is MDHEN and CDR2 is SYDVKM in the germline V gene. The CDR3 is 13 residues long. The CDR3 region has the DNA TGTGCCAGCAGTTACCGGGGCACAGATACGCAGTATTTT. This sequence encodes CASSYRGTDTQYF.

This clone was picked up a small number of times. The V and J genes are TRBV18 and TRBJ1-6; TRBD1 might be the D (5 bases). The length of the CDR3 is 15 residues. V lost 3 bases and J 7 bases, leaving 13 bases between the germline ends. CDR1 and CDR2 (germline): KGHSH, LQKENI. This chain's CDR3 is CASSPRTPKNSPLHF. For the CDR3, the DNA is TGTGCCAGCTCACCGCGGACACCTAAGAATTCACCCCTCCACTTT.

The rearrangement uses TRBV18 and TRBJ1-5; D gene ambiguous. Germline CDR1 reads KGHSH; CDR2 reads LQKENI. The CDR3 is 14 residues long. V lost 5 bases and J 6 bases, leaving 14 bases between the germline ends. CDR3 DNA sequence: TGTGCCAGCTCATGGACCCCTCGGGGTCAGCCCCAGCATTTT. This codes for CASSWTPRGQPQHF.

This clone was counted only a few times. The chain's CDR3 is CASSLAAASGGAMQFF. CDR3 bases: TGTGCCAGCAGCTTGGCCGCGGCTAGCGGGGGGGCCATGCAGTTCTTC. This chain uses TRBV5-4 with TRBJ2-1, with TRBD2 identical over 12 bases. Trimming took 0 bases from V and 12 from J; bases not matched to a gene: 10. The CDR3 covers 16 residues. CDR1 and CDR2 (germline): SGHNT, YYREEE (reference sequence).

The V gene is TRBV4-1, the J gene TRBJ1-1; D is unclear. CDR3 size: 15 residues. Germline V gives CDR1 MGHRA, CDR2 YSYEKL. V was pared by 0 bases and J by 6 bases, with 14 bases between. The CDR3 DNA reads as TGCGCCAGCAGCCAAGATCAAGGTAGCCTGGCTGAAGCTTTCTTT. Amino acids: CASSQDQGSLAEAFF.

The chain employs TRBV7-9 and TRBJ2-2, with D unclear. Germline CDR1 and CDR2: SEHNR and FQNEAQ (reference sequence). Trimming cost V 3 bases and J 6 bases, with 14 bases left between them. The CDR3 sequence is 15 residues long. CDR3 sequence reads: CASSFFGQRPGELFF. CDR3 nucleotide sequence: TGTGCCAGCAGCTTTTTCGGGCAACGTCCCGGGGAGCTGTTTTTT.

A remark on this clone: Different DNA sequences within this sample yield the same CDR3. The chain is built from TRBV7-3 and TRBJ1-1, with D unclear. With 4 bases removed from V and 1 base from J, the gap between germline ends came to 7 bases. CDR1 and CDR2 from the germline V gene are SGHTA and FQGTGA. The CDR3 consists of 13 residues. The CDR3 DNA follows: TGTGCCAGCAGCTCGGGCCAGAACACTGAAGCTTTCTTT. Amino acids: CASSSGQNTEAFF. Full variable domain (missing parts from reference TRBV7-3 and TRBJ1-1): GAGVSQTPSNKVTEKGKYVELRCDPISGHTALYWYRQSLGQGPEFLIYFQGTGAADDSGLPNDRFFAVRPEGSVSTLKIQRTERGDSAVYLCASSSGQNTEAFFGQGTRLTVV.

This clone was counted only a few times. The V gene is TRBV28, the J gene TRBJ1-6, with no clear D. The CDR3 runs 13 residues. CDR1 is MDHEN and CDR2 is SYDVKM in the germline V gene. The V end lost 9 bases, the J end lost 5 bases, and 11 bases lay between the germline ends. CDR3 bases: TGTGCCAGTTCCGCTGGGAATAATTCACCCCTCCACTTT. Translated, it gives CASSAGNNSPLHF. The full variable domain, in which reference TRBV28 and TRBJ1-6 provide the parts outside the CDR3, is DVKVTQSSRYLVKRTGEKVFLECVQDMDHENMFWYRQDPGLGLRLIYFSYDVKMKEKGDIPEGYSVSREKKERFSLILESASTNQTSMYLCASSAGNNSPLHFGNGTRLTVT.

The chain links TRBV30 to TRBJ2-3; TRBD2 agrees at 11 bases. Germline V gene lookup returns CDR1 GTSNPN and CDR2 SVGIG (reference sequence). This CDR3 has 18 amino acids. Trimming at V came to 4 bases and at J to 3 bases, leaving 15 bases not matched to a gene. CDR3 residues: CAWTKTLTSGGPTDTQYF. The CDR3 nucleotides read TGTGCCTGGACCAAAACCCTCACTAGCGGGGGACCAACAGATACGCAGTATTTT.

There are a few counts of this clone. CDR3 loop: CASSDRQNVSPLHF. Written as DNA, the CDR3 is TGTGCCAGCAGTGACCGGCAGAACGTTTCACCCCTCCACTTT. The genes are TRBV2 and TRBJ1-6; D remains unclear. The CDR3 spans 14 residues. V lost 3 bases to trimming and J lost 9 bases, with 12 bases between them. Germline CDR1 SNHLY, CDR2 FYNNEI.

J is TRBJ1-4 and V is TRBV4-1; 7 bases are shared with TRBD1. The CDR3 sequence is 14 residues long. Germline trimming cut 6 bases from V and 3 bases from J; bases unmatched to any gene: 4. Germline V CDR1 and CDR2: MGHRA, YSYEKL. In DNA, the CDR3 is TGCGCCAGCAGTAGACAGGGTTCTAATGAAAAACTGTTTTTT. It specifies CASSRQGSNEKLFF.

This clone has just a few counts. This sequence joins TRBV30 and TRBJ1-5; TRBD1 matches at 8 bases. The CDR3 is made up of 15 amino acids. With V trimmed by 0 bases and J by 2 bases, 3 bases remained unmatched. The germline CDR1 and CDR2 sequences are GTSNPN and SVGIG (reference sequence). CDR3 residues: CAWSVQTGGNQPQHF. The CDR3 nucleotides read TGTGCCTGGAGTGTACAGACAGGGGGCAATCAGCCCCAGCATTTT.

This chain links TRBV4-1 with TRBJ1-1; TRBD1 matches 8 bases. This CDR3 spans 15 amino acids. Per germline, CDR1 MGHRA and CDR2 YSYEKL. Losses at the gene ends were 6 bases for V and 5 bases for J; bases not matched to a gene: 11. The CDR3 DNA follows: TGCGCCAGCAGAAACCCCCCACAGGGGGGAACTGAAGCTTTCTTT. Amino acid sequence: CASRNPPQGGTEAFF.

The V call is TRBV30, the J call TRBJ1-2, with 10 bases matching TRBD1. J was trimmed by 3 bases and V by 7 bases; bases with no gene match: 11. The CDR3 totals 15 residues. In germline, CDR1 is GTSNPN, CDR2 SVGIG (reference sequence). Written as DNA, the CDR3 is TGTGCCTTCGAAACCATGACAGGGGGCGACTATGGCTACACCTTC. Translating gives CAFETMTGGDYGYTF.

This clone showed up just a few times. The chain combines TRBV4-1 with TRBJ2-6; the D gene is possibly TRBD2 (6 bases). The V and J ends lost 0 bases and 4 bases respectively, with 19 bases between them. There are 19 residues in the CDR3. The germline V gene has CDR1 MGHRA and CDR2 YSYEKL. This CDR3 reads CASSQDEGRRRFGANVLTF. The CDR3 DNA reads TGCGCCAGCAGCCAAGATGAGGGGAGGCGTCGATTCGGGGCCAACGTCCTGACTTTC.

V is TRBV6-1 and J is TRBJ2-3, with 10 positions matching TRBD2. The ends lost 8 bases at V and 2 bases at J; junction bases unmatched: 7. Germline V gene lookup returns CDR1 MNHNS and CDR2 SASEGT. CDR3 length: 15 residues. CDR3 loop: CASAALAGSTDTQYF. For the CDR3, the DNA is TGTGCCAGCGCCGCACTAGCGGGGTCCACAGATACGCAGTATTTT.

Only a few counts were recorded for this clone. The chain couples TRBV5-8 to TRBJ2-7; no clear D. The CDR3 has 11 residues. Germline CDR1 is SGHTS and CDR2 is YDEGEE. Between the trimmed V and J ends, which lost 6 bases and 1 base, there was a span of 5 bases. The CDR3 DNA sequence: TGTGCCAGCATGGGGTCCTACGAGCAGTACTTC. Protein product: CASMGSYEQYF. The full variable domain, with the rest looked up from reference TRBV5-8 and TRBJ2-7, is EAGVTQSPTHLIKTRGQQATLRCSPISGHTSVYWYQQALGLGLQFLLWYDEGEERNRGNFPPRFSGRQFPNYSSELNVNALELEDSALYLCASMGSYEQYFGPGTRLTVT.

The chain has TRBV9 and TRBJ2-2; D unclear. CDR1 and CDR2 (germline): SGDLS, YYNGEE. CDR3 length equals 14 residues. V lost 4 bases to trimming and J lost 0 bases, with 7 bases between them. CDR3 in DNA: TGTGCCAGCAGCCAGACACCGAACACCGGGGAGCTGTTTTTT. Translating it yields CASSQTPNTGELFF.

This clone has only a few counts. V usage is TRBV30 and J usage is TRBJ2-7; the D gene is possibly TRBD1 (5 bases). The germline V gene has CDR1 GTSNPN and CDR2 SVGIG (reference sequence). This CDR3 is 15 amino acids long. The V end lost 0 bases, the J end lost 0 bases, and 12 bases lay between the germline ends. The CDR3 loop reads CAWSVQVGSSYEQYF. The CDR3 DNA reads TGTGCCTGGAGTGTACAGGTGGGCAGCTCCTACGAGCAGTACTTC.

CDR3 amino acids: CATSRESGGVYNEQFF. CDR3 DNA sequence: TGTGCCACCAGCAGAGAAAGCGGGGGAGTCTACAATGAGCAGTTCTTC. The genes are TRBV15 and TRBJ2-1, with 8 bases that match TRBD2. V dropped 0 bases and J dropped 3; count of bases not matched to a gene: 4. Germline V CDR1 and CDR2: LNHNV, YYDKDF (reference sequence). This CDR3 region has 16 residues.

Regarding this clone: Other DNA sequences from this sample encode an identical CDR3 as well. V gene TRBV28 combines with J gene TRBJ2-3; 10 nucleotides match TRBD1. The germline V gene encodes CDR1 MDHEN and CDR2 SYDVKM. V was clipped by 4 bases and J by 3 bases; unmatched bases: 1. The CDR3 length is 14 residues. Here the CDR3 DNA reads TGTGCCAGCAGTTCGGGACAGGGGACAGATACGCAGTATTTT. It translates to CASSSGQGTDTQYF.